This T cell receptor beta chain was retrieved from a study of blood T cell repertoires in COVID-19. Original analysis: Reference gene primer amplification yielded estimated nucleated cell counts. Assay: immunoSEQ multiplex PCR; the TCRdb copy retains only in-frame clones and omits some. V and J calls plus clone size are reproduced from that table; the DNA served to infer D and trimming. Of roughly 120,000 clones in the sample, approximately 85% are singletons; the top ten hold about 15%. The trim removed 5 bases at V and 8 bases at J, leaving 7 bases unmatched. CDR1 MNHEY and CDR2 SVGAGI come from the germline V gene. The CDR3 contains 13 residues. This clone was seen only a few times.

The sequencing input was peripheral blood. The V gene is TRBV6-5, the J gene TRBJ1-2, with 8 bases fitting TRBD1. The source of this sequence is a woman aged 60 to 75 with acute or convalescent COVID-19. The CDR3 region is CASSPDRDGGYTF. DNA for the CDR3: TGTGCCAGCAGTCCGGACAGGGACGGCGGCTACACCTTC.